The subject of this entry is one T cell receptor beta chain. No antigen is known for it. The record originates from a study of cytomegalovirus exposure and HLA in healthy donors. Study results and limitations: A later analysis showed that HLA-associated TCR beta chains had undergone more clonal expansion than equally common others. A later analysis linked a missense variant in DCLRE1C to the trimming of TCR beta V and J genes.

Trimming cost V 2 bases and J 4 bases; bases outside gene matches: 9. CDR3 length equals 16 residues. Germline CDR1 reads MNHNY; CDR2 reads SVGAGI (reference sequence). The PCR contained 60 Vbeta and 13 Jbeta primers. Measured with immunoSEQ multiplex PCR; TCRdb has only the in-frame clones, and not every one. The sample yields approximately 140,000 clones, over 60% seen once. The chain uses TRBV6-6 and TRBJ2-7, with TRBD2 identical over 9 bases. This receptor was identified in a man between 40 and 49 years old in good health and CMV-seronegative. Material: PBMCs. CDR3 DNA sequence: TGTGCCAGCAGTTACACGATCCGGACTAGCGATTACGAGCAGTACTTC. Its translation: CASSYTIRTSDYEQYF.